The clone carrying this T cell receptor (beta chain) appeared a single time. This entry belongs to a study of blood T cells in healthy people across ages. This CDR3 region has 13 residues. Germline CDR1 reads MNHNY; CDR2 reads SVGAGI (reference sequence). Trimming took 6 bases from V and 6 from J, leaving 11 bases between them. A J-beta primer mix and a sample-barcoded 5' primer were used in a second PCR of about 7 to 12 cycles. From the 5' RACE reads, TCRdb called clonotypes with MiXCR, one entry per CDR3 protein. Among about 810,000 distinct CDR3 sequences listed, about 36% were seen once. Each donor supplied around 10 milliliters of peripheral blood.

The sequence derives from a man aged 18 to 30 in good health. Source material: blood. The chain uses TRBV6-6 and TRBJ2-2, with TRBD2 as a possible D gene (6 bases). This CDR3 is CASRPSGAGELFF. DNA of the CDR3: TGTGCCAGCAGGCCCTCGGGGGCCGGGGAGCTGTTTTTT.